The rows below give T cell receptor beta chains drawn from one sample of a study of cytomegalovirus exposure and HLA in healthy donors. The repertoire was sequenced with immunoSEQ multiplex PCR; TCRdb's copy has only in-frame clones and lacks some. The repertoire has roughly 150,000 clones, about two thirds of them found once; the top ten carry roughly a tenth. Source material: PBMCs. Receptor source: a man aged 25-45 years in good health and CMV-seropositive. CDR3s include the opening cysteine and the closing phenylalanine or tryptophan. D genes are given only for firm matches. The size field is filled for only some rows; it gives once, few, many or a size class.

CDR3 protein,CDR3 DNA,V gene,J gene,clone size,D gene
CASSISGGGETQYF,TGTGCCAGTAGTATTTCCGGGGGAGGAGAGACCCAGTACTTC,TRBV19,TRBJ2-5,.,.
CASSGLHGSTDTQYF,TGTGCCAGCAGTGGACTCCATGGTAGCACAGATACGCAGTATTTT,TRBV6-1,TRBJ2-3,few,.
CASSQNPGLATDTQYF,TGTGCCAGCAGCCAAAACCCTGGGCTAGCGACAGATACGCAGTATTTT,TRBV11-2,TRBJ2-3,.,.
CASSTQGYEQYF,TGTGCCAGCAGTACCCAGGGCTACGAGCAGTACTTC,TRBV6-6,TRBJ2-7,few,.
CASSMASGSDEQFF,TGTGCCAGCAGTATGGCTAGCGGGAGCGATGAGCAGTTCTTC,TRBV6-4,TRBJ2-1,few,TRBD2
CASSPEAMVRTEAFF,TGTGCCAGCAGTCCCGAGGCTATGGTACGGACTGAAGCTTTCTTT,TRBV28,TRBJ1-1,.,.
CASRKREGQDEQFF,TGCGCCAGCAGAAAGCGGGAGGGCCAGGATGAGCAGTTCTTC,TRBV5-1,TRBJ2-1,.,TRBD2
CASSSTPGAQYF,TGCGCCAGCAGCTCGACCCCAGGGGCCCAGTACTTC,TRBV5-1,TRBJ2-5,.,.
CASSSPRTSYEQYF,TGTGCCAGCAGTTCGCCCAGAACGTCCTACGAGCAGTACTTC,TRBV6-5,TRBJ2-7,.,.
CSVSPRTGAYEQYF,TGCAGCGTTAGTCCGCGGACGGGAGCCTACGAGCAGTACTTC,TRBV29-1,TRBJ2-7,.,.
CASSPRAFGTSGGTYEQYF,TGTGCCAGCAGCCCCCGAGCCTTCGGGACTAGCGGGGGGACCTACGAGCAGTACTTC,TRBV7-2,TRBJ2-7,few,TRBD2
CASSLFRGLNTEAFF,TGTGCCAGCAGTTTATTTAGGGGTTTGAACACTGAAGCTTTCTTT,TRBV28,TRBJ1-1,.,.
CAGSQVSGSAHEQYF,TGCGCCGGCAGCCAAGTCAGCGGGAGCGCCCACGAGCAGTACTTC,TRBV4-1,TRBJ2-7,.,TRBD2
CASSFGQNSGNTIYF,TGTGCCAGCAGCTTTGGACAGAACTCTGGAAACACCATATATTTT,TRBV13,TRBJ1-3,.,.
CASRSQGTNTEAFF,TGCGCCAGCAGGTCTCAGGGGACGAACACTGAAGCTTTCTTT,TRBV5-1,TRBJ1-1,few,.
CASSLAGTGGGYTF,TGTGCCAGCAGTTTAGCGGGGACAGGGGGAGGCTACACCTTC,TRBV27,TRBJ1-2,.,TRBD1
CASNRQLNTEAFF,TGTGCCAGCAACAGACAGCTGAACACTGAAGCTTTCTTT,TRBV14,TRBJ1-1,.,.
CASSPRTSDNEQFF,TGCGCCAGCAGCCCGCGGACTAGCGACAATGAGCAGTTCTTC,TRBV4-1,TRBJ2-1,.,TRBD2
CASSDRQGVYQPQHF,TGTGCCAGCAGTGACCGACAGGGTGTCTATCAGCCCCAGCATTTT,TRBV2,TRBJ1-5,.,TRBD1
CASSLTTALAKNIQYF,TGCGCCAGCAGCTTGACGACTGCGTTAGCCAAAAACATTCAGTACTTC,TRBV5-1,TRBJ2-4,few,.
CASSRLPSSYNEQFF,TGTGCCAGCAGCCGTCTACCGAGCTCCTACAATGAGCAGTTCTTC,TRBV6-4,TRBJ2-1,few,.
CASSGEASYEQYF,TGTGCCAGCAGCGGGGAGGCTTCCTACGAGCAGTACTTC,TRBV9,TRBJ2-7,.,.
CASSVGTGHDEQFF,TGCGCCAGCAGTGTTGGCACAGGGCACGATGAGCAGTTCTTC,TRBV10-1,TRBJ2-1,.,.
CSVEKTGSTDTQYF,TGCAGCGTTGAAAAGACAGGGAGCACAGATACGCAGTATTTT,TRBV29-1,TRBJ2-3,.,TRBD1
CASSSTYDSPLHF,TGTGCCAGCAGTTCGACTTATGATTCACCCCTCCACTTT,TRBV6-6,TRBJ1-6,.,.
CASSLRQETNEKLFF,TGTGCCAGCAGCTTAAGACAGGAAACGAATGAAAAACTGTTTTTT,TRBV7-6,TRBJ1-4,.,.
CASSLAWTGGGEKLFF,TGTGCCAGCAGCTTGGCCTGGACAGGGGGAGGTGAAAAACTGTTTTTT,TRBV5-8,TRBJ1-4,.,TRBD1
CASSLAGTGGSGANVLTF,TGCGCCAGCAGCTTGGCTGGGACAGGGGGATCTGGGGCCAACGTCCTGACTTTC,TRBV5-1,TRBJ2-6,.,TRBD1
CASSQEVAGIDTQYF,TGCGCCAGCAGCCAAGAGGTAGCGGGAATAGATACGCAGTATTTT,TRBV4-1,TRBJ2-3,few,TRBD2
CASSPGQFSQYF,TGTGCCAGCAGCCCAGGACAGTTTTCCCAGTACTTC,TRBV14,TRBJ2-7,.,.
CAIIGSRARDYYSNQPQHF,TGTGCCATCATTGGTAGCAGGGCCCGGGACTATTATAGCAATCAGCCTCAGCATTTT,TRBV10-3,TRBJ1-5,.,.
CASSLRGTVTYEQFF,TGTGCCAGCAGTTTACGAGGGACAGTCACCTACGAGCAGTTCTTC,TRBV27,TRBJ2-1,.,TRBD1
CASSGSRLEAFF,TGTGCCAGCAGTGGATCCAGGCTTGAAGCTTTCTTT,TRBV2,TRBJ1-1,.,.
CASSLMGPDRGFGNTIYF,TGTGCCAGCAGCTTGATGGGGCCGGACAGGGGTTTTGGAAACACCATATATTTT,TRBV5-4,TRBJ1-3,once,TRBD1
CASSYSLGIYEQYF,TGTGCCAGCAGTTACTCGCTAGGAATCTACGAGCAGTACTTC,TRBV6-5,TRBJ2-7,.,.
CAQRVNYGYTF,TGTGCCCAGCGGGTTAACTATGGCTACACCTTC,TRBV6-1,TRBJ1-2,few,.
CASSRSSYEQYF,TGTGCCAGCAGCCGGAGCTCCTACGAGCAGTACTTC,TRBV13,TRBJ2-7,.,.
CASSPGSANSYEQYF,TGTGCCAGCAGTCCCGGTAGCGCCAACTCCTACGAGCAGTACTTC,TRBV27,TRBJ2-7,.,.
CASSAGSENQPQHF,TGCGCCAGCAGTGCCGGGTCAGAGAATCAGCCCCAGCATTTT,TRBV10-2,TRBJ1-5,.,.
CASSAYRSNTEAFF,TGTGCCAGCAGTGCTTACAGGAGTAACACTGAAGCTTTCTTT,TRBV2,TRBJ1-1,.,.